The rows below give T cell receptor beta chains drawn from one sample of a study of identical twins. MiXCR, applied by TCRdb to the 5' RACE reads, yields one record per CDR3 protein. The profile shows hundreds of thousands of distinct CDR3 sequences, about 20% of them singletons. This sample was shared with a second study, whose subject was T cells expressing NK-cell markers.

The sample was PBMCs. The receptors were sampled from a woman between 18 and 29 years old in good health. Each CDR3 is given with its conserved first and last residue.

CDR3 protein	V gene	J gene
CASSTPGVGAEAFF	TRBV6-1	TRBJ1-1
CASRLQGHETQYF	TRBV6-1	TRBJ2-5
CASSQAEETQYF	TRBV4-1	TRBJ2-5
CASSLSVANTEAFF	TRBV11-2	TRBJ1-1
CASISGTSGTIRLTTDTQYF	TRBV12-3/TRBV12-4	TRBJ2-3
CASSLGQSPGAFF	TRBV5-1	TRBJ1-1
CASSPRKLGTYEQYF	TRBV6-1	TRBJ2-7
CASSLAGGDFEQYF	TRBV5-1	TRBJ2-7
CASSGGTVRGEQYF	TRBV5-1	TRBJ2-7
CSARDTGTGSTYEQYF	TRBV20-1	TRBJ2-7
CASSLAAGIPYEQYF	TRBV7-7	TRBJ2-7
CASSFSAGQGEFYEQYF	TRBV5-1	TRBJ2-7
CASSFLNTANEQFF	TRBV12-3/TRBV12-4	TRBJ2-1
CASSQSGNTEAFF	TRBV4-3	TRBJ1-1
CASSDWRSSGANVLTF	TRBV2	TRBJ2-6
CASIIFGTESFF	TRBV7-9	TRBJ1-1
CASSKTGGENTEAFF	TRBV7-6	TRBJ1-1
CASSSGTGTAIAKNIQYF	TRBV5-4	TRBJ2-4
CSARGINQPQHF	TRBV20-1	TRBJ1-5
CSAIQGTGEQYF	TRBV20-1	TRBJ2-7
CASSSPRTVKNTDTQYF	TRBV12-3/TRBV12-4	TRBJ2-3
CASSLLPLAGELFF	TRBV11-2	TRBJ2-2
CASSHLSKGSNEKLFF	TRBV11-2	TRBJ1-4
CASSLWTVNEQFF	TRBV12-3/TRBV12-4	TRBJ2-1
CATSRSRETSEQYF	TRBV15	TRBJ2-7
CASSQTGANEKLFF	TRBV6-1	TRBJ1-4
CASSLDGSPNQPQHF	TRBV5-1	TRBJ1-5
CASSLVPGGSGQPQHF	TRBV5-1	TRBJ1-5
CAISEDRPSEQFF	TRBV10-3	TRBJ2-1
CASRTRGGTDTQYF	TRBV6-1	TRBJ2-3
CASGERGRDGELFF	TRBV11-1	TRBJ2-2